Listed below are T cell receptor beta chains from one sample, sequenced in a study of blood T cell repertoires in COVID-19. The protocol was immunoSEQ multiplex PCR, while the TCRdb copy is restricted to in-frame clones and leaves out a portion. The data contain 25,000 to 35,000 clones, about 85% of them seen just once; the ten biggest clones take up roughly 24%. Sequencing was carried out using peripheral blood. These receptors all stem from a human donor in a cohort sampled during active COVID-19. The CDR3 runs from the conserved cysteine through the conserved F or W. The D gene is left open where the match is weak. Clone sizes are given selectively: once, few, many, or a class where the clone is expanded.

TRBJ2-2 NA NA TRBV29-1 CSVDRQGGTGELFF TGCAGCGTAGATAGACAGGGAGGCACCGGGGAGCTGTTTTTT
TRBJ2-4 NA NA TRBV11-3 CASSRRGRRAKNIQYF TGTGCCAGCAGCCGGAGGGGGCGGAGGGCCAAAAACATTCAGTACTTC
TRBJ2-6 TRBD1 NA TRBV4-1 CASSHPRDRAYPGANVLTF TGCGCCAGCAGCCATCCCCGGGACAGGGCTTATCCTGGGGCCAACGTCCTGACTTTC
TRBJ2-2 TRBD2 NA TRBV29-1 CSVIKASGGNELFF TGCAGCGTTATCAAAGCTAGCGGGGGGAATGAGCTGTTTTTT
TRBJ2-1 TRBD1 few TRBV3-1/TRBV3-2 CASSQGRLWDSSYNEQFF TGTGCCAGCAGCCAAGGCCGCCTTTGGGACAGCTCCTACAATGAGCAGTTCTTC
TRBJ1-6 TRBD1 NA TRBV7-2 CASSGGTVNSPLHF TGTGCCAGCAGCGGAGGGACAGTAAATTCACCCCTCCACTTT
TRBJ2-1 NA NA TRBV12-3/TRBV12-4 CASGGETYEQFF TGTGCCAGCGGCGGCGAGACTTATGAGCAGTTCTTC
TRBJ1-2 TRBD1 few TRBV6-6 CASSTTGGYDGYTF TGTGCCAGCAGCACCACAGGGGGCTACGATGGCTACACCTTC
TRBJ2-1 TRBD2 once TRBV6-2/TRBV6-3 CASSYDSGGWDEQFF TGTGCCAGCAGTTACGATAGCGGGGGGTGGGATGAGCAGTTCTTC
TRBJ2-1 TRBD2 NA TRBV4-1 CASSQDGLAGGWYNEQFF TGCGCCAGCAGCCAAGATGGGCTAGCGGGGGGTTGGTACAATGAGCAGTTCTTC
TRBJ2-7 TRBD1 NA TRBV7-9 CASSRDRGREQYF TGTGCCAGCAGCCGGGACAGGGGGCGCGAGCAGTACTTC
TRBJ1-2 NA once TRBV5-1 CASSLTDRGYTF TGCGCCAGCAGCTTGACAGATCGTGGCTACACCTTC
TRBJ2-7 TRBD1 NA TRBV19 CASSIGTGTYEQYF TGTGCCAGTAGTATCGGGACAGGGACCTACGAGCAGTACTTC
TRBJ2-5 TRBD2 NA TRBV11-2 CASSSGLAGGFQETQYF TGTGCCAGCAGCTCGGGACTAGCGGGGGGCTTCCAAGAGACCCAGTACTTC
TRBJ2-4 TRBD1 NA TRBV5-4 CASSLDAGGKNIQYF TGTGCCAGCAGCTTGGATGCAGGGGGAAAAAACATTCAGTACTTC
TRBJ1-5 NA few TRBV7-9 CASSYTSNQPQHF TGTGCCAGCAGCTACACTAGCAATCAGCCCCAGCATTTT
TRBJ1-1 NA NA TRBV19 CASSTRDTLTEAFF TGTGCCAGTAGTACCCGGGACACCCTCACTGAAGCCTTCTTT
TRBJ2-7 NA NA TRBV9 CASSPHGEANYEQYF TGTGCCAGCAGCCCACACGGCGAGGCTAACTACGAGCAGTACTTC
TRBJ1-5 TRBD1 once TRBV28 CASSSGTGGNQPQHF TGTGCCAGCAGTTCCGGGACAGGGGGAAATCAGCCCCAGCATTTT
TRBJ1-3 TRBD1 few TRBV7-2 CASSLVGTGISGNTIYF TGTGCCAGCAGCTTAGTCGGGACAGGGATCTCTGGAAACACCATATATTTT
TRBJ1-2 TRBD1 NA TRBV12-3/TRBV12-4 CASREATGDGYTF TGTGCCAGCAGAGAGGCCACAGGGGACGGCTACACCTTC